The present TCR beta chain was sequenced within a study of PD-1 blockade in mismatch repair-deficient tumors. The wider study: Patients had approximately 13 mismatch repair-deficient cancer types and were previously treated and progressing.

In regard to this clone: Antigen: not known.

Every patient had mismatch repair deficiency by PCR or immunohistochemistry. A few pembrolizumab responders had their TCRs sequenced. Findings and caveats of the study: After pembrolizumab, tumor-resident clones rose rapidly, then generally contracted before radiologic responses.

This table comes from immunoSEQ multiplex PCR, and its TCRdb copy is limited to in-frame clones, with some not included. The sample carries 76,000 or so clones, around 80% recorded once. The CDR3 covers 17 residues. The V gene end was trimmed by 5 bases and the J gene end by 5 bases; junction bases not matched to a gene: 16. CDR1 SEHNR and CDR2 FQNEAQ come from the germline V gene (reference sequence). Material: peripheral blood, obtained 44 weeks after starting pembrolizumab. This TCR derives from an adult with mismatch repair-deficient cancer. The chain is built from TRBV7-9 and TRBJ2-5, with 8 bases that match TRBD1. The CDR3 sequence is CASSPQGQGAVGETQYF. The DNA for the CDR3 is TGTGCCAGCAGCCCCCAAGGGCAGGGGGCAGTTGGGGAGACCCAGTACTTC. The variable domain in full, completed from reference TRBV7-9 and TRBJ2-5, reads DTGVSQNPRHKITKRGQNVTFRCDPISEHNRLYWYRQTLGQGPEFLTYFQNEAQLEKSRLLSDRFSAERPKGSFSTLEIQRTEQGDSAMYLCASSPQGQGAVGETQYFGPGTRLLVL.